The entry below describes one T cell receptor (beta chain). No antigen is known for it. This specimen belongs to a study of cytomegalovirus exposure and HLA in healthy donors. General observations from the study: TCR beta V- and J-gene trimming was later associated with a missense DCLRE1C variant.

PCR employed 60 Vbeta and 13 Jbeta primers. Repertoires were generated with immunoSEQ multiplex PCR, while TCRdb's copy carries only in-frame clones and drops some. The profile covers about 160,000 clones, with over 70% appearing a single time and about 1.4% taken by the ten largest. It was healthy bone marrow donors who served as donors. V trimming: 5 bases; J trimming: 5 bases; junction bases outside the gene matches: 7. From germline, CDR1 is LNHNV and CDR2 YYDKDF (reference sequence). The CDR3 sequence is 14 residues long. The receptor was isolated from a woman younger than 45 in good health and CMV-seronegative. The chain combines TRBV15 with TRBJ2-7, with 9 bases lining up with TRBD1. The sequenced material came from PBMCs. The CDR3 sequence is CATSPGDRANEQYF. The CDR3 DNA is TGTGCCACCAGCCCCGGGGACAGGGCCAACGAGCAGTACTTC.